This TCR beta chain was sequenced in a study of blood T cell repertoires in COVID-19. The CDR3 length is 13 residues. In the original workflow: Estimation of nucleated cell counts relied on the amplification of reference gene primers. The data were produced by immunoSEQ multiplex PCR, yet TCRdb's version contains in-frame clones alone and is incomplete. The V and J calls and clone size are taken from that table; D and trimming were inferred from the DNA. This repertoire shows 130,000 to 150,000 clones, roughly 88% found once; its top ten account for 1.7%. The gene calls are TRBV12-2 and TRBJ2-2; TRBD1 was called by the table and not checked on the DNA. TRBV12-2 is termed a pseudogene. This clonotype was obtained from a woman in her 50s with acute or convalescent COVID-19. The sample comprised peripheral blood. The CDR3 nucleotides read TGTGCACTCGGACAGGCGAACACCGGGGAGCTGTTTTTT. Its translation is CALGQANTGELFF.